This TCR beta chain was identified in a study of blood T cells in healthy people across ages. On this clonotype: The antigen remains undetermined.

Germline V gives CDR1 MRHNA, CDR2 SNTAGT. The length of the CDR3 is 16 residues. The V and J ends lost 2 bases and 2 bases respectively, with 13 bases between them. Broader study findings: Changes in expanded clonotypes were possibly confounded, as the CMV status of donors was unknown. In these data, TCR beta diversity tracked strongly with naive T cell percentage.

Primed by a sample-barcoded 5' primer and a J-beta primer mix, a second PCR proceeded for roughly 7 to 12 cycles. The template-switch adaptor was a 5' adaptor with 12 random nucleotides. It tagged each cDNA molecule. In TCRdb, the 5' RACE reads were re-called with MiXCR into one record per CDR3 protein. The top ten hold roughly 12% of the sample, which has about 1.6 million distinct CDR3 sequences, roughly 32% seen once. Sequencing was done on a sample of blood. This clonotype originated in a woman under 40 in good health. This chain connects TRBV6-4 to TRBJ2-1; no reliable D call. Written as DNA, the CDR3 is TGTGCCAGCAGTGACAGAGCTGAGAGCCCCTACAATGAGCAGTTCTTC. The encoded protein is CASSDRAESPYNEQFF.